Each of the 10 T cell receptor beta chains below was sequenced from the same sample in a study of OX40 agonist ivuxolimab in advanced cancers. This table comes from immunoSEQ multiplex PCR, and its TCRdb copy is limited to in-frame clones, with some not included. The sample yields 80,000 to 95,000 clones, about 90% seen once. The sequenced sample was CD4+ or CD8+ T cells sorted from blood, obtained in a trial of the OX40 agonist ivuxolimab. The receptors were gathered from an adult with an advanced solid tumor such as melanoma, head and neck, liver or kidney cancer.

The rearrangement uses TRBV27 and TRBJ2-7; the match to TRBD1 covers 9 bases. CDR1 MNHEY and CDR2 SMNVEV come from the germline V gene (reference sequence). The ends lost 4 bases at V and 3 bases at J; junction bases unmatched: 4. CDR3 length: 14 residues. CDR3 amino acids: CASSWDRANYEQYF. The DNA for the CDR3 is TGTGCCAGCAGTTGGGACAGGGCTAACTACGAGCAGTACTTC.

This rearrangement joins TRBV5-5 to TRBJ1-5, with D unresolved. Germline-derived CDR1 and CDR2 are SGHKS and YYEKEE (reference sequence). Trimming cost V 3 bases and J 2 bases, with 9 bases left between them. This CDR3 is built from 14 residues. CDR3 bases: TGTGCCAGCAGCTCTCTGGACGGCAATCAGCCCCAGCATTTT. Protein sequence: CASSSLDGNQPQHF.

This chain links TRBV27 with TRBJ1-2, with TRBD1 as a possible D gene (5 bases). The germline V and J ends were trimmed by 6 bases and 5 bases, with 13 bases remaining between them. The CDR3 contains 13 residues. Germline-derived CDR1 and CDR2 are MNHEY and SMNVEV (reference sequence). Here the CDR3 reads CASSPGTEYGYTF. In nucleotides, the CDR3 is TGTGCCAGCAGCCCCGGGACTGAGTATGGCTACACCTTC.

The V gene is TRBV19, the J gene TRBJ2-6, with D unresolved. Looked up from germline, CDR1 is LNHDA and CDR2 is SQIVND (reference sequence). Between the trimmed V and J ends, which lost 6 bases and 0 bases, there was a span of 9 bases. This CDR3 has 15 residues. CDR3 sequence reads: CASSGPPSGANVLTF. The CDR3 nucleotides are TGTGCCAGTAGCGGACCACCCTCTGGGGCCAACGTCCTGACTTTC.

The J gene is TRBJ1-1, the V gene TRBV19; 8 nucleotides match TRBD1. This CDR3 is built from 15 residues. Germline loops: CDR1 LNHDA, CDR2 SQIVND (reference sequence). The J segment lost 7 bases and the V segment lost 1 base, leaving 8 bases of the junction unmatched. CDR3 amino acids: CASSIGGTGYLEAFF. CDR3 DNA: TGTGCCAGTAGTATAGGGGGGACAGGTTACCTTGAAGCTTTCTTT.

The chain couples TRBV13 to TRBJ2-2; D is uncertain. V was pared by 9 bases and J by 4 bases, with 9 bases between. This CDR3 region has 12 residues. Germline CDR1 reads PRHDT; CDR2 reads FYEKMQ (reference sequence). CDR3 sequence: CASSLRTGELFF. The CDR3 bases are TGTGCCAGTTCGTTGCGCACCGGGGAGCTGTTTTTT.

As to this clone: No DNA is shown, since the ends of the CDR3 on it are uncertain; the CDR3 is the one TCRdb lists. This chain connects TRBV6-1 to TRBJ1-1; the table gives TRBD1 as D, unverified against the DNA. The CDR3 length is 15 residues, termini included. Looked up from germline, CDR1 is MNHNS and CDR2 is SASEGT. The chain's CDR3 is CASIVLRAGLAEAFF.

This clone was observed a single time. This chain joins TRBV11-3 and TRBJ2-1, with 9 nucleotides matching TRBD2. This CDR3 is 16 amino acids long. CDR1 and CDR2 (germline): SGHNT, YENEEA. The ends lost 2 bases at V and 9 bases at J; junction bases unmatched: 11. The DNA of the CDR3 is TGTGCCAGCAGCTTATCAATCGCGGGAGGGCCAGGTGAGCAGTTCTTC. It encodes CASSLSIAGGPGEQFF.

This clone was detected once. For the CDR3, the DNA is TGTGCCAGTTGCGCCGGGACAGCCAACACTGAAGCTTTCTTT. Its protein product is CASCAGTANTEAFF. This chain uses TRBV6-6 with TRBJ1-1, with 7 bases lining up with TRBD1. Germline CDR1 is MNHNY and CDR2 is SVGAGI (reference sequence). Losses at the gene ends were 9 bases for V and 2 bases for J; bases not matched to a gene: 9. The CDR3 contains 14 residues.

The chain has TRBV4-1 and TRBJ2-1, with 12 positions matching TRBD2. Germline V gene lookup returns CDR1 MGHRA and CDR2 YSYEKL. The V gene end was trimmed by 6 bases and the J gene end by 8 bases; junction bases not matched to a gene: 8. This CDR3 is built from 15 residues. The CDR3 loop reads CASSPSSGRVDEQFF. The CDR3 region has the DNA TGCGCCAGCAGTCCTTCTAGCGGGAGGGTGGATGAGCAGTTCTTC.